This TCR beta chain was recovered during a study of metastatic and nonmetastatic thyroid tumors. About the study: Repertoire data that came from the blood and tumor or nodule tissue of malignant and benign thyroid patients were compared.

Thyroid surgery had not been preceded by any treatment in any patient. Study-level points and caveats: It was reportedly found that TCR beta diversity was significantly higher in malignant thyroid tumors than in benign nodules, a difference seen in both blood and tumor samples.

There are a few counts of this clone. The antigen is undetermined. A much more abundant neighbour one base away suggests this may be a read error. Authors' processing steps: To classify distant metastasis in papillary thyroid cancer, a model was built from CDR3 differences across clinicopathological groups. MiXCR reprocessed the PCR reads for TCRdb. These V and J calls are TCRdb output, not the study's own analysis. The table records under 95,000 clones, about 12% of them present only once. With 5 bases removed from V and 5 bases from J, the gap between germline ends came to 15 bases. The CDR3 extends over 14 amino acids. Looked up from germline, CDR1 is MDHEN and CDR2 is SYDVKM.

The clonotype was recovered from a female donor with papillary thyroid cancer or a benign thyroid nodule (not recorded which). Some clones in this sample may be carry-over from other donors' samples. The specimen sequenced was blood. The chain links TRBV28 to TRBJ1-1, with a possible D match to TRBD1 (5 bases). CDR3 loop: CASSPSIGATEAFF. The CDR3 region has the DNA TGTGCCAGCAGTCCATCGATTGGGGCAACTGAAGCTTTCTTT.